Each of the 31 T cell receptor beta chains below was sequenced from the same sample in a study of blood T cell repertoires in COVID-19. Clones were sequenced by immunoSEQ multiplex PCR, and TCRdb holds only the in-frame ones, with some missing. The table has approximately 250,000 clones, around 84% seen once. The material sequenced was peripheral blood. The receptor source for this set is a man between 35 and 55 years old with acute or convalescent COVID-19.

V gene TRBV7-8 combines with J gene TRBJ1-4; no firm D call. Trimming pared 5 bases from V and 0 bases from J, leaving 10 bases between. Germline V lookup: CDR1 SGHVS, CDR2 FQNEAQ. The CDR3 is 15 residues long. The DNA for the CDR3 is TGTGCCAGCAGCCCGACCGGAGCAACTAATGAAAAACTGTTTTTT. This sequence encodes CASSPTGATNEKLFF.

This clone was detected a few times. The chain links TRBV3-1 (or the pseudogene TRBV3-2) to TRBJ1-2; 7 bases map to TRBD1. CDR1 is LGHDT, CDR2 YNNKEL, per germline (reference sequence). V was pared by 0 bases and J by 8 bases, with 3 bases of the junction left unmatched. The CDR3 totals 13 residues. The CDR3 coding sequence is TGTGCCAGCAGCCAAGAGACAGGGTCAGGCTACACCTTC. It translates to CASSQETGSGYTF.

The genes are TRBV19 and TRBJ2-1; maybe TRBD1 (6 bases). With 4 bases removed from V and 4 bases from J, the gap between germline ends came to 11 bases. The CDR3 is 14 residues long. From germline, CDR1 is LNHDA and CDR2 SQIVND (reference sequence). CDR3 coding DNA: TGTGCCAGTAGTACCCCCCAGGGGTACAATGAGCAGTTCTTC. As protein: CASSTPQGYNEQFF.

This sequence joins TRBV7-9 and TRBJ1-2; D may be TRBD1 (6 bases). This CDR3 spans 13 amino acids. V was shortened by 5 bases and J by 8 bases, with 15 bases between the two germline ends. Germline CDR1 is SEHNR and CDR2 is FQNEAQ (reference sequence). CDR3 sequence: CASSEQGIEGYTF. In DNA, the CDR3 is TGTGCCAGCAGCGAACAGGGTATAGAGGGCTACACCTTC.

The J gene is TRBJ1-5, the V gene TRBV4-2; D remains unclear. CDR3 length: 14 residues. The V end was cut by 0 bases, the J end by 5 bases, with 8 bases between. Germline lookup yields CDR1 LGHNA and CDR2 YNFKEQ. The CDR3, as DNA: TGTGCCAGCAGCCAAGATCGGCGGTATCAGCCCCAGCATTTT. This encodes CASSQDRRYQPQHF.

The V and J genes are TRBV4-3 and TRBJ2-5, with D unresolved. The CDR3 spans 13 residues. The V and J ends lost 4 bases and 1 base respectively, with 7 bases between them. Germline loops: CDR1 LGHNA, CDR2 YSLEER. In nucleotides, the CDR3 is TGCGCCAGCAGCCCCTACCTCCAAGAGACCCAGTACTTC. Its protein product is CASSPYLQETQYF.

J is TRBJ1-6 and V is TRBV7-2; a weak D match, TRBD1 (5 bases). The ends were cut back, 2 bases at V and 14 bases at J, with 19 bases in the middle. Germline CDR1 reads SGHTA; CDR2 reads FQGNSA. The CDR3 is 15 residues long. DNA for the CDR3: TGTGCCAGCAGCTTATTTTTTAGGGGAAGTGAGGCCCTCCACTTT. It yields the protein CASSLFFRGSEALHF.

V usage is TRBV5-5 and J usage is TRBJ1-3; possible D gene TRBD1, 5 bases. This CDR3 contains 13 residues. Germline CDR1 is SGHKS and CDR2 is YYEKEE (reference sequence). Trimming shortened V by 4 bases and J by 3 bases, and 8 bases separated the two germline ends. The CDR3 loop reads CASSPGFGNTIYF. In DNA, the CDR3 is TGTGCCAGCAGCCCAGGGTTTGGAAACACCATATATTTT.

The V and J genes are TRBV2 and TRBJ1-1; no clear D. The CDR3 loop spans 14 amino acids. V lost 3 bases to trimming and J lost 2 bases, with 10 bases between them. Germline V lookup: CDR1 SNHLY, CDR2 FYNNEI. The CDR3 DNA sequence: TGTGCCAGCAGTGACCGCAGGTCTAACACTGAAGCTTTCTTT. Protein sequence: CASSDRRSNTEAFF.

The genes are TRBV25-1 and TRBJ2-7; weak D call: TRBD2 (7 bases). V shed 7 bases and J shed 5 bases, with 15 bases lying between them. CDR3 size: 13 residues. Germline V gene sequence: CDR1 MGHDK, CDR2 SYGVNS. Here the CDR3 reads CASTRGAGDEQYF. In DNA, the CDR3 is TGTGCCAGCACCCGGGGGGCTGGCGACGAGCAGTACTTC.

The genes are TRBV7-3 and TRBJ2-1; 9 nucleotides align to TRBD1. In germline, CDR1 is SGHTA, CDR2 FQGTGA. The length of the CDR3 is 15 residues. Germline trimming cut 5 bases from V and 0 bases from J; bases unmatched to any gene: 2. The CDR3 sequence is CASSMDRGSYNEQFF. As DNA, the CDR3 is TGTGCCAGCAGCATGGACAGGGGCTCCTACAATGAGCAGTTCTTC.

This chain joins TRBV25-1 and TRBJ2-1; no clear D gene. The CDR3 length is 12 residues. The germline gives CDR1 MGHDK, CDR2 SYGVNS. V lost 3 bases, J lost 6 bases, and 6 bases lay in between. The CDR3 reads CASSDGFNEQFF. The CDR3 DNA is TGTGCCAGCAGTGACGGGTTCAATGAGCAGTTCTTC.

In its sample, this clone was seen once. V gene TRBV18 combines with J gene TRBJ2-2; 9 nucleotides match TRBD2. The CDR3 is made up of 17 amino acids. Trimming removed 0 bases from V and 1 base from J; junction bases left unmatched: 3. From germline, CDR1 is KGHSH and CDR2 LQKENI. In DNA, the CDR3 is TGTGCCAGCTCACCACCTGCGGGGGGGCTGAACACCGGGGAGCTGTTTTTT. It codes for CASSPPAGGLNTGELFF.

The chain links TRBV4-1 to TRBJ1-1; 7 nucleotides agree with TRBD1. V trimming: 0 bases; J trimming: 1 base; junction bases outside the gene matches: 5. CDR1 is MGHRA, CDR2 YSYEKL, per germline. The CDR3 runs 16 residues. The CDR3 sequence is CASSQEPGTANTEAFF. CDR3 in DNA: TGCGCCAGCAGCCAAGAACCGGGGACAGCGAACACTGAAGCTTTCTTT.

This chain joins TRBV27 and TRBJ2-3; D is unresolved. The CDR3 has 14 amino acids. V was pared by 2 bases and J by 6 bases, with 12 bases between. CDR1 is MNHEY and CDR2 is SMNVEV in the germline V gene (reference sequence). CDR3 loop: CASSLNLLLDTQYF. The CDR3 DNA reads as TGTGCCAGCAGTTTAAATCTTCTCTTGGATACGCAGTATTTT.

The chain combines TRBV7-9 with TRBJ2-7; D is ambiguous. The CDR3 sequence is 14 residues long. V lost 2 bases and J 1 base, leaving 9 bases between the germline ends. Germline V gene sequence: CDR1 SEHNR, CDR2 FQNEAQ (reference sequence). CDR3 protein: CASSLSATSYEQYF. DNA of the CDR3: TGTGCCAGCAGCTTATCTGCTACTTCCTACGAGCAGTACTTC. Combining the CDR3 with reference TRBV7-9 and TRBJ2-7 gives the whole variable domain DTGVSQNPRHKITKRGQNVTFRCDPISEHNRLYWYRQTLGQGPEFLTYFQNEAQLEKSRLLSDRFSAERPKGSFSTLEIQRTEQGDSAMYLCASSLSATSYEQYFGPGTRLTVT.

CDR3 sequence reads: CASSFVGGSAFF. Here the CDR3 DNA reads TGTGCCAGCAGCTTTGTGGGGGGTTCAGCTTTCTTT. This chain joins TRBV5-6 and TRBJ1-1, with D possibly TRBD1 on 5 matching bases. The CDR3 contains 12 residues. Trimming pared 2 bases from V and 10 bases from J, leaving 12 bases between. Germline CDR1 reads SGHDT; CDR2 reads YYEEEE.

The gene calls are TRBV7-2 and TRBJ1-5; tentatively, D is TRBD1 (5 bases). Germline CDR1 SGHTA, CDR2 FQGNSA. V gave up 4 bases and J gave up 4 bases, with 14 bases separating them. This CDR3 is built from 15 residues. The CDR3 bases are TGTGCCAGCAGCTCCTTCGGGGGAGGGAATCAGCCCCAGCATTTT. Amino acids: CASSSFGGGNQPQHF.

This chain joins TRBV5-1 and TRBJ1-2; no definite D call. The germline CDR1 and CDR2 sequences are SGHRS and YFSETQ. The CDR3 sequence is 14 residues long. Trimming removed 4 bases at V and 4 bases at J, with 14 bases between. The CDR3 nucleotides read TGCGCCAGCAGCCCCGAGGGCAGCCTCTATGGCTACACCTTC. The encoded protein is CASSPEGSLYGYTF.

V gene TRBV29-1 combines with J gene TRBJ2-7; TRBD1 is a possible D gene (5 bases). Trimming removed 6 bases at V and 1 base at J, with 7 bases between. The CDR3 spans 11 residues. Per germline, CDR1 SQVTM and CDR2 ANQGSEA. CDR3 in DNA: TGCAGCGTCCGACAGTCCTACGAGCAGTACTTC. Its protein product is CSVRQSYEQYF.

The count of this clone is one. The chain recombines TRBV6-5 with TRBJ1-5, with 7 bases that match TRBD1. With 2 bases clipped from V and 6 bases from J, the junction kept 7 bases outside the gene matches. This CDR3 contains 15 residues. CDR1 and CDR2 (germline): MNHEY, SVGAGI. CDR3 bases: TGTGCCAGCAGTTACGCGTACAGGGGTGGTCAGCCCCAGCATTTT. Protein: CASSYAYRGGQPQHF.

The chain employs TRBV2 and TRBJ1-5; weak D call: TRBD1 (6 bases). V lost 10 bases and J 3 bases, leaving 13 bases between the germline ends. The CDR3 has 13 residues. CDR1 SNHLY and CDR2 FYNNEI come from the germline V gene. CDR3 in amino acids: CATKQGLNQPQHF. The CDR3 DNA reads as TGTGCCACAAAACAGGGCCTCAATCAGCCCCAGCATTTT.

V is TRBV2 and J is TRBJ2-3; TRBD1 aligns across 8 bases. This CDR3 has 15 residues. J gave up 5 bases and V 6 bases, and 10 bases lay outside the gene matches. Per germline, CDR1 SNHLY and CDR2 FYNNEI. For the CDR3, the DNA is TGTGCCAGCAGCCTGACAGGGGCCGGGGTAGATACGCAGTATTTT. Its protein product is CASSLTGAGVDTQYF.

V is TRBV12-3 or TRBV12-4 and J is TRBJ1-2; the D is unclear. The V end lost 2 bases, the J end lost 8 bases, and 12 bases lay between the germline ends. The CDR3 length is 13 residues. CDR3 DNA sequence: TGTGCCAGCAGTTTATGGCGCGGGAAAGGCTACACCTTC. Translating it yields CASSLWRGKGYTF.

The CDR3 is CASRRGGNYGYTF. The CDR3, as DNA: TGTGCCAGCAGAAGAGGGGGAAACTATGGCTACACCTTC. The V and J genes are TRBV12-3 or TRBV12-4 and TRBJ1-2; weak D call: TRBD1 (6 bases). This CDR3 has 13 residues. Trimming stripped 6 bases from V and 2 bases from J, with 10 bases between.

V gene TRBV5-1 combines with J gene TRBJ1-5, with no clear D. Per the germline V gene, CDR1 is SGHRS and CDR2 is YFSETQ. The CDR3 totals 15 residues. The V gene lost 4 bases and the J gene lost 5 bases, with 16 bases spanning the gap. CDR3 sequence reads: CASSPDSLYDQPQHF. In DNA, the CDR3 is TGCGCCAGCAGCCCTGACTCCCTATACGATCAGCCCCAGCATTTT. Combining the CDR3 with reference TRBV5-1 and TRBJ1-5 gives the whole variable domain KAGVTQTPRYLIKTRGQQVTLSCSPISGHRSVSWYQQTPGQGLQFLFEYFSETQRNKGNFPGRFSGRQFSNSRSEMNVSTLELGDSALYLCASSPDSLYDQPQHFGDGTRLSIL.

This clone came up a few times. The CDR3: CASSYLTSGGGFNEQFF. The CDR3 region has the DNA TGTGCCAGTAGTTACCTGACTAGCGGGGGGGGATTCAATGAGCAGTTCTTC. V and J are TRBV19 and TRBJ2-1, with 14 bases matching TRBD2. This CDR3 is built from 17 residues. CDR1 is LNHDA and CDR2 is SQIVND in the germline V gene (reference sequence). The ends lost 5 bases at V and 6 bases at J; junction bases unmatched: 9.

The gene calls are TRBV10-2 and TRBJ1-1; no firm D call. Trimming took 7 bases from V and 4 from J, leaving 13 bases between them. Germline assignment: CDR1 WSHSY and CDR2 SAAADI. This CDR3 region has 13 residues. CDR3 loop: CASKKGGGTEAFF. The CDR3 DNA sequence: TGCGCCAGCAAAAAGGGAGGAGGCACTGAAGCTTTCTTT.

The chain uses TRBV6-5 and TRBJ1-6; D might be TRBD1 (5 bases). CDR1 is MNHEY, CDR2 SVGAGI, per germline. Trimming shortened V by 6 bases and J by 7 bases, and 10 bases separated the two germline ends. CDR3 length equals 13 residues. CDR3 DNA sequence: TGTGCCAGCAGCGACAGCCGAAATTCACCCCTCCACTTT. Protein sequence: CASSDSRNSPLHF.

The chain recombines TRBV19 with TRBJ1-1; D is uncertain. The CDR3 consists of 13 residues. Trimming removed 4 bases at V and 5 bases at J, with 11 bases between. Germline V lookup: CDR1 LNHDA, CDR2 SQIVND (reference sequence). CDR3 DNA: TGTGCCAGTAGTACCCAGCGAGGTACTGAAGCTTTCTTT. Residues: CASSTQRGTEAFF.

The chain has TRBV2 and TRBJ1-1; 11 bases line up with TRBD1. Trimming removed 7 bases from V and 6 bases from J; junction bases left unmatched: 7. Germline V gives CDR1 SNHLY, CDR2 FYNNEI. The CDR3 covers 14 residues. The CDR3 nucleotides are TGTGCCAGCATCGAGGGGACAGGGGGTCCTGAAGCTTTCTTT. The encoded protein is CASIEGTGGPEAFF.